Presented here are 2 T cell receptor beta chains from one specimen sequenced in a study of blood T cell repertoires in COVID-19. The data were produced by immunoSEQ multiplex PCR, yet TCRdb's version contains in-frame clones alone and is incomplete. The sample has some 530,000 clones; roughly 85% are singletons. The sequenced material came from peripheral blood. These receptors came from a human donor in a cohort sampled during active COVID-19.

The rearrangement joins TRBV10-2 to TRBJ1-2, with D possibly TRBD1 on 6 matching bases. CDR1 and CDR2 (germline): WSHSY, SAAADI. The CDR3 is 14 amino acids. Trimming pared 6 bases from V and 6 bases from J, leaving 17 bases between. The CDR3 loop reads CASSPSGGAHGYTF. Here the CDR3 DNA reads TGCGCCAGCAGCCCTTCTGGGGGGGCGCATGGCTACACCTTC.

This rearrangement joins TRBV6-5 to TRBJ1-6; 7 bases align to TRBD1. Germline CDR1 and CDR2: MNHEY and SVGAGI. Germline trimming cut 0 bases from V and 7 bases from J; bases unmatched to any gene: 3. The CDR3 totals 15 residues. CDR3 amino acids: CASSYSTGPNSPLHF. The DNA of the CDR3 is TGTGCCAGCAGTTACTCGACAGGGCCCAATTCACCCCTCCACTTT.